Below are 12 T cell receptor beta chains sequenced from a single sample in a study of chemoradiotherapy in HPV16-positive cancers. Profiled with immunoSEQ multiplex PCR; TCRdb holds only in-frame clones, not every one. The table shows about 6,200 clones, with around 83% occurring only once. Sample: tumor tissue, taken from a patient who underwent chemoradiotherapy. The receptors derive from a human donor with HPV-associated anogenital cancer.

The chain carries TRBV5-1 and TRBJ1-2, with D uncertain. V was cut by 4 bases and J by 7 bases, with 17 bases left in between. Germline assignment: CDR1 SGHRS and CDR2 YFSETQ. This CDR3 contains 14 residues. The DNA for the CDR3 is TGCGCCAGCAGCCCCGAGGCAGGAAGCGGTGGCTACACCTTC. Translating it yields CASSPEAGSGGYTF.

The V gene is TRBV28, the J gene TRBJ1-5, with D tentatively TRBD1 (6 bases). Germline CDR1 MDHEN, CDR2 SYDVKM. The length of the CDR3 is 15 residues. V dropped 7 bases and J dropped 7 bases, with 20 bases sitting between them. The CDR3 reads CASTISEGVGQPQHF. The CDR3 DNA reads TGTGCCAGCACCATTTCGGAGGGGGTAGGGCAGCCCCAGCATTTT.

J is TRBJ1-3 and V is TRBV9; tentatively, D is TRBD1 (5 bases). This CDR3 is built from 16 residues. CDR1 SGDLS and CDR2 YYNGEE come from the germline V gene. V was clipped by 2 bases and J by 1 base, with 13 bases between them. CDR3 residues: CASSVTGHSSGNTIYF. DNA for the CDR3: TGTGCCAGCAGCGTGACCGGACATTCTTCTGGAAACACCATATATTTT.

This chain links TRBV9 with TRBJ2-3; 10 positions agree with TRBD2. Germline assignment: CDR1 SGDLS and CDR2 YYNGEE. The CDR3 runs to 17 residues. Trimming at V came to 1 base and at J to 4 bases, leaving 9 bases not matched to a gene. This CDR3 reads CASSVWGQRGGADTQYF. The DNA for the CDR3 is TGTGCCAGCAGCGTATGGGGCCAGCGGGGGGGCGCAGATACGCAGTATTTT.

J is TRBJ1-1 and V is TRBV11-1, with TRBD1 as a possible D gene (5 bases). Trimming pared 5 bases from V and 0 bases from J, leaving 13 bases between. The V gene's germline CDR1 is SGHAT and CDR2 FQDESV (reference sequence). The CDR3 is 15 residues long. CDR3 region: CASSVSQAMNTEAFF. The CDR3 region has the DNA TGTGCCAGCAGCGTCTCACAGGCTATGAACACTGAAGCTTTCTTT.

V is TRBV7-3 and J is TRBJ1-1; the D gene is possibly TRBD1 (6 bases). This CDR3 is built from 13 residues. Trimming shortened V by 8 bases and J by 1 base, and 11 bases separated the two germline ends. CDR1 is SGHTA and CDR2 is FQGTGA in the germline V gene. Here the CDR3 reads CASGRQENTEAFF. CDR3 sequence (DNA): TGTGCCAGCGGAAGACAGGAGAACACTGAAGCTTTCTTT.

The V and J genes are TRBV21-1 and TRBJ1-1. TRBV21-1 has pseudogene status. The CDR3 is 17 residues long. The DNA for the CDR3 is TGTGCCAGCAGCGGAGAACCTCGAGGCAGTCAACGATCCGAAGCTTTCTTT. Protein product: CASSGEPRGSQRSEAFF.

This rearrangement joins TRBV7-8 to TRBJ2-1; 11 bases agree with TRBD2. CDR1 and CDR2 (germline): SGHVS, FQNEAQ. J gave up 10 bases and V 3 bases, and 8 bases lay outside the gene matches. This CDR3 contains 15 residues. CDR3 nucleotide sequence: TGTGCCAGCAGCTTTGGGACTAGCGGTAGCTGGGAGCAGTTCTTC. This translates into CASSFGTSGSWEQFF.

V is TRBV4-1 and J is TRBJ1-5, with 10 positions matching TRBD1. The J segment lost 2 bases and the V segment lost 6 bases, leaving 10 bases of the junction unmatched. Germline-derived CDR1 and CDR2 are MGHRA and YSYEKL. This CDR3 is 17 amino acids long. CDR3 residues: CASSPLIGTGGNQPQHF. The CDR3 DNA reads as TGCGCCAGCAGTCCCCTAATCGGGACAGGGGGCAATCAGCCCCAGCATTTT.

The V call is TRBV4-2, the J call TRBJ2-1; maybe TRBD2 (6 bases). The germline gives CDR1 LGHNA, CDR2 YNFKEQ. The CDR3 is made up of 14 amino acids. Trimming removed 0 bases from V and 13 bases from J, with 16 bases in between. The CDR3 region is CASSQERRLATQFF. As DNA, the CDR3 is TGTGCCAGCAGCCAAGAGCGTCGCCTAGCGACTCAGTTCTTC.

This chain links TRBV5-1 with TRBJ2-1; D possibly uses TRBD1 or TRBD2 (5 bases each). The CDR3 is 13 residues long. Germline CDR1 reads SGHRS; CDR2 reads YFSETQ. Trimming shortened V by 2 bases and J by 6 bases, and 9 bases separated the two germline ends. The CDR3 nucleotides are TGCGCCAGCAGCTTCGGGACCGCCAATGAGCAGTTCTTC. It is translated as CASSFGTANEQFF. The full variable domain, its missing parts supplied by reference TRBV5-1 and TRBJ2-1, is KAGVTQTPRYLIKTRGQQVTLSCSPISGHRSVSWYQQTPGQGLQFLFEYFSETQRNKGNFPGRFSGRQFSNSRSEMNVSTLELGDSALYLCASSFGTANEQFFGPGTRLTVL.

The V gene is TRBV6-1, the J gene TRBJ2-3; D is ambiguous. The CDR3 has 12 residues. Per the germline V gene, CDR1 is MNHNS and CDR2 is SASEGT. V shed 6 bases and J shed 4 bases, with 8 bases lying between them. The CDR3 here is CASSPFADTQYF. The CDR3 DNA follows: TGTGCCAGCAGCCCCTTCGCAGATACGCAGTATTTT.